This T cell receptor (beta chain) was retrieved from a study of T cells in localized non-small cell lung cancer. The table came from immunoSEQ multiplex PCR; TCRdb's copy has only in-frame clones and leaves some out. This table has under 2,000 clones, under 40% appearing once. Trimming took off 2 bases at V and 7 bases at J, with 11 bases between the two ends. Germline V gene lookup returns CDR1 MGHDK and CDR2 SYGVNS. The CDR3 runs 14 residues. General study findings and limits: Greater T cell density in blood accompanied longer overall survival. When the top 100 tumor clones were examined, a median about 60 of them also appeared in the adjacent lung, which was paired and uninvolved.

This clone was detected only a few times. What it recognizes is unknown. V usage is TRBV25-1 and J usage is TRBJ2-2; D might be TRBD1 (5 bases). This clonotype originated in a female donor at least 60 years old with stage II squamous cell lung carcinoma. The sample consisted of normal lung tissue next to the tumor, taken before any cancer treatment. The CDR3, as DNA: TGTGCCAGCAGTGAAACCAGGGTTATCGGGGAGCTGTTTTTT. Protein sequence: CASSETRVIGELFF.